These 22 T cell receptor beta chains were sequenced from one sample in a study of blood T cell repertoires in COVID-19. Some clones are missing from TCRdb's copy, which holds only in-frame ones; the method was immunoSEQ multiplex PCR. This table has approximately 100,000 clones, approximately 80% appearing once. Material: peripheral blood. Receptors were obtained from a man aged 65-85 years with active or convalescent COVID-19.

The rearrangement joins TRBV7-2 to TRBJ1-1; D might be TRBD1 (5 bases). The V and J ends lost 6 bases and 11 bases respectively, with 22 bases between them. This CDR3 has 14 amino acids. CDR1 and CDR2 (germline): SGHTA, FQGNSA. The CDR3 sequence is CASRLPGTLGSAFF. In DNA form, the CDR3 reads TGTGCCAGCAGACTCCCGGGGACTCTCGGATCCGCTTTCTTT.

This chain uses TRBV19 with TRBJ1-2; no clear D gene. CDR1 is LNHDA, CDR2 SQIVND, per germline (reference sequence). The CDR3 consists of 12 residues. Trimming pared 2 bases from V and 8 bases from J, leaving 9 bases between. CDR3 loop: CASSITSGGYTF. CDR3 in DNA: TGTGCCAGTAGTATAACGTCGGGAGGCTACACCTTC.

The V gene is TRBV3-1 (or the pseudogene TRBV3-2), the J gene TRBJ2-2; TRBD2 matches 11 bases. The CDR3 spans 16 residues. Losses at the gene ends were 5 bases for V and 6 bases for J; bases not matched to a gene: 8. Per the germline V gene, CDR1 is LGHDT and CDR2 is YNNKEL (reference sequence). CDR3 DNA sequence: TGTGCCAGCAGCAAAGGTTCACTAGCGGGGGCCGGGGAGCTGTTTTTT. Translated, it gives CASSKGSLAGAGELFF.

The V gene is TRBV7-6, the J gene TRBJ2-7; D is perhaps TRBD1 (6 bases). CDR1 and CDR2 (germline): SGHVS, FNYEAQ. The CDR3 runs 15 residues. Trimming left V 2 bases short and J 5 bases short, with 16 bases between. CDR3 region: CASSLSPDRFNEQYF. Written as DNA, the CDR3 is TGTGCCAGCAGCTTAAGTCCGGACAGATTCAACGAGCAGTACTTC.

In this sample, this clone turned up once. This chain uses TRBV5-6 with TRBJ1-1, with D perhaps TRBD1 (5 bases). The CDR3 runs 14 residues. V lost 6 bases and J 4 bases, leaving 16 bases between the germline ends. CDR1 is SGHDT and CDR2 is YYEEEE in the germline V gene. CDR3 protein: CASTQRYGGTEAFF. The DNA of the CDR3 is TGTGCCAGCACCCAAAGATACGGGGGCACTGAAGCTTTCTTT.

V gene TRBV5-8 combines with J gene TRBJ1-2; TRBD1 aligns across 9 bases. This CDR3 has 13 residues. J was trimmed by 5 bases and V by 5 bases; bases with no gene match: 4. Per germline, CDR1 SGHTS and CDR2 YDEGEE. The CDR3 region is CASRQGARYGYTF. CDR3 nucleotide sequence: TGTGCCAGCAGACAGGGGGCGCGTTATGGCTACACCTTC.

This sequence joins TRBV20-1 and TRBJ2-5; the match to TRBD2 covers 14 bases. The CDR3 length is 16 residues. The germline V gene encodes CDR1 DFQATT and CDR2 SNEGSKA (reference sequence). V trimming: 3 bases; J trimming: 2 bases; junction bases outside the gene matches: 5. CDR3 protein: CSASGTSGGLQETQYF. CDR3 coding DNA: TGCAGTGCTAGTGGGACTAGCGGGGGTCTTCAAGAGACCCAGTACTTC.

V gene TRBV18 combines with J gene TRBJ2-7, with 10 bases identical to TRBD1. CDR3 length equals 18 residues. From germline, CDR1 is KGHSH and CDR2 LQKENI. J lost 1 base, V lost 6 bases, and 15 bases had no gene match. CDR3: CASSPTQYGQGGSYEQYF. As DNA, the CDR3 is TGTGCCAGCTCGCCGACCCAATACGGACAGGGGGGTTCCTACGAGCAGTACTTC.

The V gene is TRBV5-1, the J gene TRBJ2-3, with TRBD2 matching 7 bases. The CDR3 extends over 13 amino acids. The V gene end was trimmed by 4 bases and the J gene end by 3 bases; junction bases not matched to a gene: 2. Germline V gene lookup returns CDR1 SGHRS and CDR2 YFSETQ. CDR3 residues: CASSGEGTDTQYF. CDR3 nucleotide sequence: TGCGCCAGCAGCGGGGAGGGTACAGATACGCAGTATTTT. The full variable domain, with the rest looked up from reference TRBV5-1 and TRBJ2-3, is KAGVTQTPRYLIKTRGQQVTLSCSPISGHRSVSWYQQTPGQGLQFLFEYFSETQRNKGNFPGRFSGRQFSNSRSEMNVSTLELGDSALYLCASSGEGTDTQYFGPGTRLTVL.

CDR3 nucleotide sequence: TGTGCCAGCAGCCCGACAGGAGATGTGTGGGGAGGCTACACCTTC. Translation gives CASSPTGDVWGGYTF. The V and J genes are TRBV3-1 (or the pseudogene TRBV3-2) and TRBJ1-2; possibly TRBD1 for D (6 bases). Trimming cost V 4 bases and J 8 bases, with 20 bases left between them. CDR1 LGHDT and CDR2 YNNKEL come from the germline V gene (reference sequence). The CDR3 sequence is 15 residues long.

The chain links TRBV4-1 to TRBJ1-1; D perhaps matches TRBD1 (5 bases). Germline lookup yields CDR1 MGHRA and CDR2 YSYEKL. V was trimmed by 10 bases and J by 5 bases, leaving 20 bases between them. This CDR3 is built from 14 residues. The CDR3 nucleotides read TGCGCCACCGCCGGAAGGACAAGGGGTACTGAAGCTTTCTTT. As protein: CATAGRTRGTEAFF.

The chain uses TRBV13 and TRBJ2-7; perhaps TRBD2 as D (5 bases). This CDR3 region has 15 residues. The ends were cut back, 5 bases at V and 5 bases at J, with 19 bases in the middle. CDR1 is PRHDT, CDR2 FYEKMQ, per germline (reference sequence). In nucleotides, the CDR3 is TGTGCCAGCAGCCTCCTAACCGGGGATCTAAACGAGCAGTACTTC. It is translated as CASSLLTGDLNEQYF.

The chain combines TRBV10-2 with TRBJ2-6; a weak D match, TRBD1 (6 bases). The germline V gene encodes CDR1 WSHSY and CDR2 SAAADI. The V end was cut by 1 base, the J end by 2 bases, with 6 bases between. The CDR3 length is 15 residues. The CDR3 spells CASSEWGPGANVLTF. The CDR3 region has the DNA TGCGCCAGCAGTGAGTGGGGGCCTGGGGCCAACGTCCTGACTTTC.

The chain has TRBV7-2 and TRBJ1-6; D is possibly TRBD1 (6 bases). V lost 1 base and J 8 bases, leaving 12 bases between the germline ends. Germline CDR1 and CDR2: SGHTA and FQGNSA. The CDR3 runs 15 residues. The chain's CDR3 is CASSLVVGGDSPLHF. CDR3 DNA sequence: TGTGCCAGCAGCTTAGTGGTAGGGGGTGATTCACCCCTCCACTTT.

The genes are TRBV7-9 and TRBJ1-4; 7 nucleotides align to TRBD1. The CDR3 contains 17 residues. Germline V gives CDR1 SEHNR, CDR2 FQNEAQ (reference sequence). The junction had 11 bases not matched to a gene; V was cut back by 1 base and J by 6 bases. The CDR3 coding sequence is TGTGCCAGCAGCTTAGAAGGGGGCCTACTTAATTATGAAAAACTGTTTTTT. This gives the protein CASSLEGGLLNYEKLFF.

The gene calls are TRBV5-1 and TRBJ1-4; no reliable D call. Trimming removed 5 bases at V and 5 bases at J, with 19 bases between. This CDR3 comprises 16 residues. Germline V lookup: CDR1 SGHRS, CDR2 YFSETQ. CDR3 sequence (DNA): TGCGCCAGCAGGACCGGGGTTTCCTCGCCGAATGAAAAACTGTTTTTT. Encoded protein: CASRTGVSSPNEKLFF.

This clone was observed a few times. The chain carries TRBV6-5 and TRBJ1-1; no firm D call. CDR3 length: 13 residues. V lost 6 bases to trimming and J lost 0 bases, with 8 bases between them. Germline assignment: CDR1 MNHEY and CDR2 SVGAGI. CDR3 residues: CASRGQMNTEAFF. CDR3 bases: TGTGCCAGCAGGGGCCAGATGAACACTGAAGCTTTCTTT.

The chain joins TRBV28 to TRBJ2-7; TRBD1 matches 8 bases. The CDR3 runs 15 residues. The V gene end was trimmed by 2 bases and the J gene end by 3 bases; junction bases not matched to a gene: 6. In germline, CDR1 is MDHEN, CDR2 SYDVKM. The CDR3 DNA reads TGTGCCAGCAGTTTAGGAGGACAGGGAGTCTACGAGCAGTACTTC. Its protein product is CASSLGGQGVYEQYF.

The chain joins TRBV15 to TRBJ1-5, with a possible D match to TRBD1 (6 bases). CDR1 and CDR2 (germline): LNHNV, YYDKDF (reference sequence). The CDR3 runs 15 residues. Trimming left V 0 bases short and J 5 bases short, with 11 bases between. CDR3 sequence reads: CATSRDRQAHQPQHF. The CDR3 DNA is TGTGCCACCAGCAGAGATCGACAGGCCCATCAGCCCCAGCATTTT. Full variable domain (remainder filled in from reference TRBV15 and TRBJ1-5): DAMVIQNPRYQVTQFGKPVTLSCSQTLNHNVMYWYQQKSSQAPKLLFHYYDKDFNNEADTPDNFQSRRPNTSFCFLDIRSPGLGDTAMYLCATSRDRQAHQPQHFGDGTRLSIL.

The chain joins TRBV19 to TRBJ2-2, with a tentative D call TRBD1 (6 bases). Germline-derived CDR1 and CDR2 are LNHDA and SQIVND (reference sequence). CDR3 length: 14 residues. V lost 7 bases and J lost 6, with 15 bases in between. CDR3 protein: CASTIKAGAGELFF. The CDR3 DNA reads as TGTGCCAGTACTATTAAGGCAGGGGCCGGGGAGCTGTTTTTT.

The V gene is TRBV6-5, the J gene TRBJ1-1, with TRBD1 matching 11 bases. Per germline, CDR1 MNHEY and CDR2 SVGAGI. V was pared by 5 bases and J by 5 bases, with 4 bases of the junction left unmatched. The CDR3 runs to 14 residues. The CDR3 nucleotides read TGTGCCAGCAGTAACCGGGACAGGGGGACTGAAGCTTTCTTT. Residues: CASSNRDRGTEAFF.

This chain connects TRBV2 to TRBJ2-1; D uncertain. Trimming took off 4 bases at V and 1 base at J, with 8 bases between the two ends. Germline CDR1 SNHLY, CDR2 FYNNEI. The CDR3 has 14 residues. CDR3 amino acids: CASSARQSYNEQFF. Here the CDR3 DNA reads TGTGCCAGCAGTGCGCGACAATCCTACAATGAGCAGTTCTTC.